Here is one TCR beta chain with its context. The specificity of this receptor is unknown. Base quality data are lacking; no much larger clone is found one base away. Participants in the prospective study were enrolled through a virtual design, were aged roughly 18 to 90 years, and lived in approximately 25 United States geographic areas. To assign participants to cohorts, the prospective study relied on clinical history that participants themselves reported in a screening survey and a study questionnaire. ImmuneRACE Cohort 3 recovered participants were defined by two consecutive negative NP/OP PCR tests, healthcare professional clearance, or symptom resolution. Mobile phlebotomists in the prospective study collected whole blood, serum and a nasopharyngeal or oropharyngeal swab from every participant. Prospective study participants could optionally give additional blood draws and questionnaires over an approximately 2-month period. Blood samples from the prospective study were shipped frozen or at room temperature prior to DNA extraction.

This specimen comes from a study of blood T cell repertoires in COVID-19 (dated by TCRdb to 2020 to 2021). For the wider study: Collaborator samples came from the United States, Italy and Spain and covered acute and convalescent phases of COVID-19. The prospective study material was composed of cDNA or gDNA derived from T cells, B-cell-depleted T cells, or PBMCs. Deeply sampled blood TCRbeta repertoires from subjects exposed to, actively infected with, or recovered from COVID-19 were included in the dataset. The repertoires were released in a freely available public database intended as a resource for research on the immune response to SARS-CoV-2. The samples were drawn from two sources: the first 160 participants of the ongoing ImmuneRACE study, and 1,000 to 1,500 subjects contributed by 6 global collaborators. A de-identified subject ID, COVID-19 status, age in years and sex were almost always included in the sample metadata. HLA class I and class II types, where available, came from metadata supplied by the sample provider rather than from assay-based typing. Results the study describes overall, beyond this receptor: How much clinical and demographic metadata was included differed by source and by participant, and the metadata was provided uncurated.

TCRbeta CDR3 regions were amplified from genomic DNA using the immunoSEQ Assay, a bias-controlled multiplex PCR. Processing in the source paper ran as follows. Nucleated cell counts per sample were estimated from amplification of reference gene primers within the assay. To quantify the absolute abundance of each unique TCRbeta CDR3 rearrangement, sequence reads were collapsed and filtered. For each sample, productive Simpson clonality was calculated by taking the square root of Simpson's diversity index across productive rearrangements. The clones in this table, taken by TCRdb from immuneACCESS, are in-frame only. Not every clone is retained; where verified, under half of the shortfall comes from an unresolved V gene, and the cause of the rest is unknown. The V and J calls and clone size are taken from that table; D and trimming were inferred from the DNA. Present in this sample are roughly 170,000 clones, almost 80% of which were seen just once. The ten largest clones capture approximately 15% of the sample.

The clonotype originates from a woman aged 50 to 60 who had recovered from COVID-19. The sequenced material came from PBMCs or T cells enriched from blood (not recorded which).

In nucleotide form, the sequence is TGTGCCAGCAGTGAACGTCTAACAGTGAACTCCTACGAGCAGTACTTC. Protein translation: CASSERLTVNSYEQYF. The rearrangement combines TRBV2 with TRBJ2-7; no D gene call is confident. The CDR3 holds 16 amino acids from the cysteine to the phenylalanine. Only CDR3 DNA is held: 48 bases, read in frame from base 1. V is shortened by 2 bases, J by 0 bases, and the region joining them spans 14 bases. CDR1 SNHLY and CDR2 FYNNEI are derived from the germline V gene.